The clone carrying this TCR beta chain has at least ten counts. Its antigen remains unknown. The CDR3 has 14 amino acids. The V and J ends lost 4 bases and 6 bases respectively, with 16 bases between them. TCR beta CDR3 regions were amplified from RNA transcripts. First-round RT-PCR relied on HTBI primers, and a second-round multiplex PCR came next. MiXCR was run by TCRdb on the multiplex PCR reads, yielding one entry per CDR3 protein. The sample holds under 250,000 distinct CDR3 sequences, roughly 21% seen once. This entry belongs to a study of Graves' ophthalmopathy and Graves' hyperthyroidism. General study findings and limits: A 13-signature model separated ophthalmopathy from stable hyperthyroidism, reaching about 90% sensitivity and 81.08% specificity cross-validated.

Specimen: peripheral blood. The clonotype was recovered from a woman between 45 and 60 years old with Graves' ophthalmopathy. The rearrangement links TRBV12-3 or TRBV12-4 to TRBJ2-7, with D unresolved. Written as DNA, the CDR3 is TGTGCCAGCAGTTCATCCCTTCAGCGTGGCGAGCAGTACTTC. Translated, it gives CASSSSLQRGEQYF.